This T cell receptor (beta chain) came from a study of blood T cell repertoires in COVID-19 (dated by TCRdb to between 2020 and 2021). With respect to the entire study: The collaborator samples originated in the United States, Italy and Spain and spanned the acute and convalescent phases of COVID-19. The prospective study material was composed of cDNA or gDNA derived from T cells, B-cell-depleted T cells, or PBMCs. The dataset comprised deeply sampled blood TCRbeta repertoires from subjects exposed to, actively infected with, or recovered from COVID-19. A freely available public database, intended as a resource for researchers studying the immune response to SARS-CoV-2, is where the repertoires were released. The samples were drawn from two sources: the first 160 participants of the ongoing ImmuneRACE study, and fewer than 1,500 subjects contributed by 6 global collaborators. The sample metadata nearly always contained a de-identified subject ID, COVID-19 status, age in years and sex. Where HLA class I and class II types were available, the types were taken from metadata supplied by the sample provider, not from assay-based typing. Overall results and qualifications from the work: Clinical and demographic metadata were provided uncurated, with the amount varying by source and participant.

Enrolling through a virtual design, the prospective study's participants ranged in age from roughly 18 to 89 years and lived across approximately 25 United States geographic areas. In the prospective study, cohorts were assigned on the basis of participant-reported clinical history obtained from a screening survey and a study questionnaire. In the prospective study, whole blood, serum and a nasopharyngeal or oropharyngeal swab were collected from each participant by mobile phlebotomists. Prospective study participants could optionally give additional blood draws and questionnaires over a roughly two-month period. Blood samples from the prospective study were shipped frozen or at room temperature prior to DNA extraction. As to this clone: Its recognized antigen is unknown. There are no base qualities to consult, and no much larger clone falls within one base.

TCRbeta CDR3 regions were amplified from genomic DNA using the immunoSEQ Assay, a bias-controlled multiplex PCR. The paper's data handling went like this. The number of nucleated cells in each sample was estimated from the amplification of reference gene primers within the assay. To quantify the absolute abundance of each unique TCRbeta CDR3 rearrangement, sequence reads were collapsed and filtered. For each sample, productive Simpson clonality was calculated as the square root of Simpson's diversity index across productive rearrangements. What TCRdb holds here is the immuneACCESS table cut down to in-frame rearrangements. Part of the clones is not present; checked against another copy, under half of the missing clones reflect an unresolved V gene, and the others are unexplained. Clone size and V and J calls were adopted from that table, with D and trimming inferred from the DNA. This sample gives fewer than 500,000 clones in total; approximately 90% of them show up just once. The ten biggest clones cover more than 0.9% of the sample.

There are 15 amino acids in the CDR3, from cysteine to phenylalanine inclusive. Solely the CDR3 DNA is kept, with 45 bases framed from the first base. The junction carries 9 bases between V and J, which are trimmed by 1 base and 5 bases respectively. The germline V gene (reference sequence) sets CDR1 to LGHDT and CDR2 to YNNKEL. The material sequenced was PBMCs or T cells enriched from blood (not recorded which). The sequence was obtained from a woman aged 25 to 39 with acute COVID-19. The chain couples TRBV3-1 (or the pseudogene TRBV3-2) to TRBJ1-6, with no confidently assigned D gene. The nucleotides are TGTGCCAGCAGCCAAGTTGGCAAGAATAATTCACCCCTCCACTTT. Its translation reads: CASSQVGKNNSPLHF.